Sequencing of this T cell receptor (beta chain) was carried out in a study of T-cell memory formation after mild COVID-19. MiXCR, run by TCRdb on the 5' RACE reads, gives a single entry per CDR3 protein. The data contain some 600,000 distinct CDR3 sequences, roughly 17% of them seen just once; the ten biggest clones take up about 8.1%. The germline gives CDR1 DFQATT, CDR2 SNEGSKA (reference sequence). The CDR3 length is 15 residues. J gave up 5 bases and V 3 bases, and 11 bases lay outside the gene matches. Study-wide findings and caveats: Clones contracting day 15 to 85 were balanced CD4/CD8; later expanders leaned CD4+. Contracting CD4+ clones sat mainly in CM and EM; CD8+ in EMRA.

This clonotype has a handful of counts. Antigen specificity is unknown. The chain is built from TRBV20-1 and TRBJ1-1; TRBD1 aligns across 8 bases. The sequenced sample was PBMCs or a T cell subset sorted from them (not recorded which). The source is an adult woman who had mild COVID-19 (a few samples of this study predate the infection). Cell type and time point are not known. The CDR3 DNA sequence: TGCAGTGCTAGGAATTTTGACAGGGGAAGTACTGAAGCTTTCTTT. Its translation: CSARNFDRGSTEAFF.